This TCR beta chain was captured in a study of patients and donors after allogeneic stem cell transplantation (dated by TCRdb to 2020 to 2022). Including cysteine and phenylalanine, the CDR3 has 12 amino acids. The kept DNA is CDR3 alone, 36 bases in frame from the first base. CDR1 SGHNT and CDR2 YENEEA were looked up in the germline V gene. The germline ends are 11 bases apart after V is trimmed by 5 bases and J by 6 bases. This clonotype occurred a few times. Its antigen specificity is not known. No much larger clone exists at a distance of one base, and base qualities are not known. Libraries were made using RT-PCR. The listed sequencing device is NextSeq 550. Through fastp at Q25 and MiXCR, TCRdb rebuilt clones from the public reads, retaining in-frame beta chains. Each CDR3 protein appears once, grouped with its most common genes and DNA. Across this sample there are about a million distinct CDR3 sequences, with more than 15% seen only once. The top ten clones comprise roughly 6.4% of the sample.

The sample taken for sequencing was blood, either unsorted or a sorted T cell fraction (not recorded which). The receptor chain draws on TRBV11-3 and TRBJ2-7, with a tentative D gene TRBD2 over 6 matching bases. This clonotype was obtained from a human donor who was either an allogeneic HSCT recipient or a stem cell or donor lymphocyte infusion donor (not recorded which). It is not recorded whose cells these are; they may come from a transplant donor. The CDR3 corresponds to CASSLQAGEQYF. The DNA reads TGTGCCAGCAGCCTTCAAGCGGGCGAGCAGTACTTC.